The source of this T cell receptor (beta chain) is a study of blood T cell repertoires in COVID-19. Study-level background: Sources were T cells, B-cell-depleted T cells, or PBMCs; the material itself was cDNA or gDNA.

Resolution of symptoms, clearance, or two negative PCRs was present in recovered Cohort 3 donors. This clone was seen a single time. Only in-frame clones appear in the TCRdb table, and some are missing; sequencing was by immunoSEQ multiplex PCR. The sample comprises 300,000 to 400,000 clones, roughly nine tenths of which are singletons, and roughly 5.2% rests with the top ten. This CDR3 spans 16 amino acids. Germline CDR1 reads KGHDR; CDR2 reads SFDVKD. Trimming removed 4 bases at V and 4 bases at J, with 15 bases between. Sequenced material: PBMCs or T cells enriched from blood (not recorded which). J is TRBJ2-2 and V is TRBV24-1; tentative D call: TRBD1 (6 bases). This TCR came from a man aged 55 to 70 who had recovered from COVID-19. The CDR3 nucleotides are TGTGCCACCAGTGACCCGATAGGACAGCTCACCGGGGAGCTGTTTTTT. This encodes CATSDPIGQLTGELFF.